The entry below describes one T cell receptor (beta chain). This sample was taken from a study of blood T cell repertoires in COVID-19. About the research overall: Samples of COVID-19 (acute and convalescent) were obtained from the United States, Italy and Spain.

The CDR3 has 13 amino acids. The V end was cut by 5 bases, the J end by 11 bases, with 19 bases between. How the authors handled the data: For nucleated cells, counts were estimated from reference gene primer amplification. Clones were read by immunoSEQ multiplex PCR, and TCRdb kept only the in-frame ones, dropping some. Clone size and the V and J calls come from that table; the DNA yielded D and trimming. The sample gives roughly 220,000 clones, roughly 84% of which show up once; 5.1% is in the top ten. The sequence derives from a woman in her sixties who had recovered from COVID-19. The chain employs TRBV12-3 or TRBV12-4 and TRBJ2-7; possibly TRBD2 for D (7 bases). The sample taken for sequencing was peripheral blood. CDR3 sequence: CASSPWGGLREYF. The CDR3 DNA is TGTGCCAGCAGTCCATGGGGGGGGCTAAGGGAGTACTTC.